A single sample is the source of the 19 T cell receptor beta chains below, sequenced in a study of cytotoxic CD8 clonotypes in ibrutinib-treated CLL. Only in-frame clones appear in the TCRdb table, and some are missing; sequencing was by immunoSEQ multiplex PCR. This table holds more than 200,000 clones, 60% to 75% found once. Sequenced here: PBMCs, sampled after 24 months of ibrutinib treatment. These receptors were taken from a human donor with chronic lymphocytic leukemia.

This clone occurred a few times. This chain uses TRBV7-2 with TRBJ2-1; 10 bases are a match to TRBD1. CDR1 is SGHTA and CDR2 is FQGNSA in the germline V gene. There are 15 residues in the CDR3. Unmatched junction bases numbered 7, after V lost 4 bases and J lost 7 bases. The CDR3, as DNA: TGTGCCAGCAGCTACCGGGACAGGGGTCGGAATGAGCAGTTCTTC. This encodes CASSYRDRGRNEQFF.

The V and J genes are TRBV15 and TRBJ1-2, with D maybe TRBD1 (5 bases). V was pared by 2 bases and J by 3 bases, with 10 bases between. Germline CDR1 reads LNHNV; CDR2 reads YYDKDF (reference sequence). This CDR3 is built from 14 residues. This chain's CDR3 is CATSRQTVYYGYTF. The DNA for the CDR3 is TGTGCCACCAGCAGACAGACAGTGTACTATGGCTACACCTTC. The full variable domain, with the rest looked up from reference TRBV15 and TRBJ1-2, is DAMVIQNPRYQVTQFGKPVTLSCSQTLNHNVMYWYQQKSSQAPKLLFHYYDKDFNNEADTPDNFQSRRPNTSFCFLDIRSPGLGDTAMYLCATSRQTVYYGYTFGSGTRLTVV.

The CDR3 is CASSVTGPYEQYF. CDR3 in DNA: TGTGCCAGCAGTGTGACCGGGCCCTACGAGCAGTACTTC. The chain recombines TRBV6-5 with TRBJ2-7; D gene uncertain. The CDR3 length is 13 residues. V lost 5 bases to trimming and J lost 2 bases, with 10 bases between them. The V gene's germline CDR1 is MNHEY and CDR2 SVGAGI.

V gene TRBV4-1 combines with J gene TRBJ2-7; 8 bases are shared with TRBD2. The germline V gene has CDR1 MGHRA and CDR2 YSYEKL. This CDR3 spans 15 amino acids. V trimming: 1 base; J trimming: 3 bases; junction bases outside the gene matches: 5. The CDR3 reads CASSQVALADYEQYF. CDR3 in DNA: TGCGCCAGCAGCCAAGTGGCACTAGCGGACTACGAGCAGTACTTC.

This chain joins TRBV29-1 and TRBJ2-5; D is unclear. Trimming cost V 5 bases and J 1 base, with 11 bases left between them. The germline V gene has CDR1 SQVTM and CDR2 ANQGSEA. This CDR3 comprises 13 residues. CDR3 sequence: CSVFSNTQETQYF. In nucleotides, the CDR3 is TGCAGCGTTTTTTCGAATACCCAAGAGACCCAGTACTTC.

The V and J genes are TRBV7-9 and TRBJ2-7, with TRBD1 matching over 11 bases. Germline V gene sequence: CDR1 SEHNR, CDR2 FQNEAQ (reference sequence). V shed 6 bases and J 5 bases; nucleotides not matched to a gene: 9. The CDR3 runs to 15 residues. The CDR3, as DNA: TGTGCCAGCAGTCAACGGGACAGGGGGTCGCACGAGCAGTACTTC. This sequence encodes CASSQRDRGSHEQYF.

As for this clone: Distinct nucleotide sequences in the sample also encode this CDR3. The chain joins TRBV25-1 to TRBJ2-7; TRBD1 matches 7 bases. Trimming took 3 bases from V and 5 from J; bases not matched to a gene: 4. The V gene's germline CDR1 is MGHDK and CDR2 SYGVNS. The length of the CDR3 is 13 residues. CDR3 nucleotide sequence: TGTGCCAGCAGTGACGACAGGGTCCACGAGCAGTACTTC. This encodes CASSDDRVHEQYF.

This clone was seen once. The V call is TRBV29-1, the J call TRBJ2-1; D is unresolved. Trimming cost V 3 bases and J 2 bases, with 8 bases left between them. The CDR3 consists of 13 residues. Germline CDR1 reads SQVTM; CDR2 reads ANQGSEA. The chain's CDR3 is CSVDTVTYNEQFF. The CDR3 DNA sequence: TGCAGCGTTGATACGGTTACCTACAATGAGCAGTTCTTC.

CDR3 amino acids: CASSLEVTNYGYTF. The CDR3 nucleotides are TGTGCCAGCAGCTTAGAAGTCACCAACTATGGCTACACCTTC. The rearrangement uses TRBV7-9 and TRBJ1-2; D gene unclear. Germline V lookup: CDR1 SEHNR, CDR2 FQNEAQ (reference sequence). Trimming took 1 base from V and 2 from J, leaving 8 bases between them. CDR3 length: 14 residues.

This chain links TRBV11-2 with TRBJ2-7, with D possibly matching TRBD2 (5 bases). The CDR3 sequence is 14 residues long. V lost 3 bases and J lost 7, with 16 bases in between. Germline V lookup: CDR1 SGHAT, CDR2 FQNNGV. In DNA, the CDR3 is TGTGCCAGCAGCTTGCTACCGGACTCCCTGGAGCAGTACTTC. This gives the protein CASSLLPDSLEQYF. The variable domain in full, completed from reference TRBV11-2 and TRBJ2-7, reads EAGVAQSPRYKIIEKRQSVAFWCNPISGHATLYWYQQILGQGPKLLIQFQNNGVVDDSQLPKDRFSAERLKGVDSTLKIQPAKLEDSAVYLCASSLLPDSLEQYFGPGTRLTVT.

The chain carries TRBV15 and TRBJ2-7; D is perhaps TRBD2 (6 bases). V lost 5 bases, J lost 6 bases, and 14 bases lay in between. The V gene's germline CDR1 is LNHNV and CDR2 YYDKDF (reference sequence). The length of the CDR3 is 13 residues. The CDR3 DNA is TGTGCCACCAGCTCCCGAGAGGAGGGCGAGCAGTACTTC. Amino acid sequence: CATSSREEGEQYF.

V gene TRBV29-1 combines with J gene TRBJ2-3; 10 nucleotides align to TRBD2. The junction had 4 bases not matched to a gene; V was cut back by 2 bases and J by 5 bases. The CDR3 consists of 14 residues. Germline V lookup: CDR1 SQVTM, CDR2 ANQGSEA. The CDR3 here is CSVESGRAIDTQYF. The CDR3 DNA reads TGCAGCGTTGAAAGCGGGAGGGCCATAGATACGCAGTATTTT.

In DNA form, the CDR3 reads TGTGCCAGCAGTTTACAGGGCCCGACGGGACCCTACGAGCAGTACTTC. Amino acid sequence: CASSLQGPTGPYEQYF. This chain links TRBV6-5 with TRBJ2-7; D possibly corresponds to TRBD1 (6 bases). Germline loops: CDR1 MNHEY, CDR2 SVGAGI. Trimming took 4 bases from V and 2 from J, leaving 18 bases between them. This CDR3 is 16 amino acids long.

V is TRBV27 and J is TRBJ2-7; 9 bases are shared with TRBD2. Germline V gene sequence: CDR1 MNHEY, CDR2 SMNVEV (reference sequence). This CDR3 region has 15 residues. V trimming: 8 bases; J trimming: 6 bases; junction bases outside the gene matches: 14. The CDR3 nucleotides read TGTGCCAGCTCCGGTTCCGGGCTAGCGGGACTCGAGCAGTACTTC. Protein product: CASSGSGLAGLEQYF.

The V call is TRBV6-5, the J call TRBJ2-7; D remains unclear. Germline V gene sequence: CDR1 MNHEY, CDR2 SVGAGI. The length of the CDR3 is 14 residues. Trimming took off 0 bases at V and 2 bases at J, with 8 bases between the two ends. In DNA, the CDR3 is TGTGCCAGCAGTTACTCATTCCCTACCTACGAGCAGTACTTC. Its translation: CASSYSFPTYEQYF.

The chain carries TRBV4-3 and TRBJ1-3; no firm D call. V lost 0 bases and J lost 0, with 9 bases in between. CDR1 and CDR2 (germline): LGHNA, YSLEER. The CDR3 has 16 amino acids. The CDR3: CASSQEGSNSGNTIYF. CDR3 bases: TGCGCCAGCAGCCAAGAGGGGAGTAACTCTGGAAACACCATATATTTT.

The CDR3 loop is CASSTGHEQYF. As DNA, the CDR3 is TGTGCCAGCAGCACAGGCCACGAGCAGTACTTC. The chain links TRBV6-1 to TRBJ2-7, with D possibly being TRBD1 (5 bases). CDR1 MNHNS and CDR2 SASEGT come from the germline V gene. This CDR3 has 11 amino acids. Trimming removed 6 bases at V and 5 bases at J, with 8 bases between.

The gene calls are TRBV29-1 and TRBJ1-5, with a possible D match to TRBD1 (6 bases). Trimming pared 5 bases from V and 0 bases from J, leaving 17 bases between. The CDR3 loop spans 16 amino acids. CDR1 and CDR2 (germline): SQVTM, ANQGSEA. CDR3 in DNA: TGCAGCGTTCACGCGGACAGAGGTAATAGCAATCAGCCCCAGCATTTT. This sequence encodes CSVHADRGNSNQPQHF.

V gene TRBV29-1 combines with J gene TRBJ2-3; 10 bases are a match to TRBD2. The CDR3 totals 17 residues. The V segment lost 5 bases and the J segment 3 bases; nucleotides outside the gene matches: 14. Germline V gives CDR1 SQVTM, CDR2 ANQGSEA. CDR3 protein: CSVQASGSVGGTDTQYF. The CDR3 bases are TGCAGCGTTCAGGCTAGCGGGAGTGTGGGTGGTACAGATACGCAGTATTTT.